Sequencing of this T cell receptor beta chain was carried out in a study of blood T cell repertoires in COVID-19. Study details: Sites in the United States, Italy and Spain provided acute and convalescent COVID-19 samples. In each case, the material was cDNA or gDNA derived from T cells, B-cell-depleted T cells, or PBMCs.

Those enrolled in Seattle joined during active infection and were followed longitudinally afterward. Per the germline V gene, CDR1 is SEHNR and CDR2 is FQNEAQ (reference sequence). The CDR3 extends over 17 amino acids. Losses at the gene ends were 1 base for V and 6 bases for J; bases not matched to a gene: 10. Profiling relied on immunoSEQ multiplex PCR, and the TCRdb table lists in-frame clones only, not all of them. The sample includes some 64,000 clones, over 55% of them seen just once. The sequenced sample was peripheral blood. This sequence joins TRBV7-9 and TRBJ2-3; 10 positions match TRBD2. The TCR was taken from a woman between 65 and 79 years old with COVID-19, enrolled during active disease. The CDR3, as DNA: TGTGCCAGCAGCTTAGTCCGAGGTAGCGGGAGGTTCGATACGCAGTATTTT. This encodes CASSLVRGSGRFDTQYF.